The entry that follows covers one T cell receptor beta chain sequence. The data were taken from a study of radiotherapy plus CTLA-4 blockade in lung cancer. Chemo-refractory metastatic non-small-cell lung cancer patients were treated with focal radiation plus CTLA-4 blockade with ipilimumab. CDR1 is SGHRS and CDR2 is YFSETQ in the germline V gene. The CDR3 is 13 amino acids. The trim removed 4 bases at V and 7 bases at J, leaving 4 bases unmatched. The repertoire was sequenced with immunoSEQ multiplex PCR; TCRdb's copy has only in-frame clones and lacks some. The data show some 15,000 clones, 72% seen once.

The source is a human donor with non-small cell lung cancer whose response to radiotherapy plus ipilimumab could not be evaluated. The sequencing here drew on peripheral blood, taken from a patient treated with radiotherapy plus ipilimumab. J is TRBJ1-3 and V is TRBV5-1; 8 bases agree with TRBD1. The DNA for the CDR3 is TGCGCCAGCAGCCCGGACAGGGCGAACACCATATATTTT. As protein: CASSPDRANTIYF.